These 2 T cell receptor beta chains were sequenced from one sample in a study of T cell responses to AZD1222 COVID-19 vaccine. Produced via immunoSEQ multiplex PCR; TCRdb's table is partial and in-frame only. The sample yields about 120,000 clones, about 90% seen once. This sample comprised peripheral blood, obtained on day 0 of AZD1222 vaccination. The receptors were sampled from an adult in good health.

The genes are TRBV28 and TRBJ2-1; 8 bases align to TRBD2. V was clipped by 7 bases and J by 5 bases; unmatched bases: 10. CDR3 size: 15 residues. Germline V gene sequence: CDR1 MDHEN, CDR2 SYDVKM. CDR3 sequence (DNA): TGTGCCAGCACGCTCCGGACAGCGGGGGACAATGAGCAGTTCTTC. Its protein is CASTLRTAGDNEQFF.

The CDR3 reads CASSLTGEAYNEQFF. CDR3 in DNA: TGTGCCAGCAGCTTGACGGGTGAGGCCTACAATGAGCAGTTCTTC. V gene TRBV7-9 combines with J gene TRBJ2-1; D call uncertain. The germline CDR1 and CDR2 sequences are SEHNR and FQNEAQ (reference sequence). This CDR3 contains 15 residues. The V end lost 3 bases, the J end lost 2 bases, and 11 bases lay between the germline ends. The full variable domain, its missing parts supplied by reference TRBV7-9 and TRBJ2-1, is DTGVSQNPRHKITKRGQNVTFRCDPISEHNRLYWYRQTLGQGPEFLTYFQNEAQLEKSRLLSDRFSAERPKGSFSTLEIQRTEQGDSAMYLCASSLTGEAYNEQFFGPGTRLTVL.